This T cell receptor (beta chain) was identified during a study of human T cells and chemical hapten exposure. At the level of the study: Patches that contained 0.01% DPC were applied to the upper back and read at 6 days.

Time point noted: patch test 1, 2 weeks after DPC sensitization. Treatment described: therapeutic diphenylcyclopropenone sensitization with weekly scalp DPC. Alopecia patients deemed DPC-suitable, aged 18 to 70, excluding pregnancy. This clonotype was found a few times. TCRdb reprocessed the RACE reads with MiXCR, giving one entry per CDR3 protein. The table includes around 50,000 distinct CDR3 sequences, around a tenth detected once. The CDR3 runs 11 residues. From germline, CDR1 is SGHTA and CDR2 FQGNSA. The germline V and J ends were trimmed by 5 bases and 4 bases, with 5 bases remaining between them.

The source is a woman between 45 and 60 years old with alopecia areata. Some clones in this sample may be carry-over from other donors' samples. The V and J genes are TRBV7-2 and TRBJ1-1; no clear D. This sample comprised whole blood, obtained in connection with sensitization to the hapten diphenylcyclopropenone (DPC). CDR3 coding DNA: TGTGCCAGCAGCGTTCGCACTGAAGCTTTCTTT. Its protein product is CASSVRTEAFF.